The 2 T cell receptor beta chains presented below share a single source sample, sequenced in a study of identical twins. Via MiXCR, TCRdb re-called the 5' RACE reads, giving one row per CDR3 protein. The sample holds hundreds of thousands of distinct CDR3 sequences; around 12% are singletons and the top ten take about 1.5%. This same sample was also taken into another study, of yellow fever vaccine responses in identical twins.

Specimen: PBMCs. All receptors derive from a young woman in good health.

The chain couples TRBV12-3 or TRBV12-4 to TRBJ1-2, with 8 bases aligning to TRBD1. V lost 5 bases to trimming and J lost 2 bases; unmatched junction nucleotides: 10. The CDR3 runs 16 residues. The CDR3 sequence: CASSPRGTGGNYGYTF. As DNA, the CDR3 is TGTGCCAGCAGTCCACGGGGGACAGGTGGAAACTATGGCTACACCTTC.

Details on this clonotype: This may be a read error: a much more frequent sequence differs by one nucleotide. This sequence joins TRBV3-1 and TRBJ1-1, with 9 bases matching TRBD1. CDR3 length: 13 residues. Germline lookup yields CDR1 LGHDT and CDR2 YNNKEL (reference sequence). Trimming at V came to 8 bases and at J to 2 bases, leaving 3 bases not matched to a gene. The CDR3 sequence is CASRDRDNTEAFF. DNA of the CDR3: TGTGCCAGCCGGGACAGGGACAACACTGAAGCTTTCTTT.